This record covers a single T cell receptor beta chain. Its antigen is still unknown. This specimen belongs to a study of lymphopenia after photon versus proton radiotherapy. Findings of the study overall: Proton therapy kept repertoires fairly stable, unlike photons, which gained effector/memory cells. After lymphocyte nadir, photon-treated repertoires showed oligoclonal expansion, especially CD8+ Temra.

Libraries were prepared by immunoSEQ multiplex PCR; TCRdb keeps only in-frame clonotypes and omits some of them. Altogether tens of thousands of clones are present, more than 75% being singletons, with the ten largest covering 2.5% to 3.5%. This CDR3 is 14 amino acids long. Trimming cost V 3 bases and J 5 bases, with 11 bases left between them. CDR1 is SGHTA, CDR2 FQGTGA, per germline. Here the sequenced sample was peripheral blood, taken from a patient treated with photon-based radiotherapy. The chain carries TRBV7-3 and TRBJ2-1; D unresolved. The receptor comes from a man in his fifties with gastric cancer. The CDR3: CASSFLGGNNEQFF. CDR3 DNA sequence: TGTGCCAGCAGCTTCTTGGGCGGAAACAATGAGCAGTTCTTC.